Listed here are 9 T cell receptor beta chains from one sample, sequenced in a study of cytomegalovirus exposure and HLA in healthy donors. The PCR employed 60 Vbeta primers together with 13 Jbeta primers. Data came from immunoSEQ multiplex PCR; TCRdb stores just in-frame clones and leaves some out. The data show some 200,000 clones, roughly 80% seen once. Sequencing was performed on PBMCs. These receptor sequences come from a man aged 45-65 years in good health and CMV-seronegative.

To note about this clone: This specimen includes other DNA sequences encoding the same CDR3. The chain joins TRBV5-1 to TRBJ1-1; possible D gene TRBD1, 5 bases. Germline assignment: CDR1 SGHRS and CDR2 YFSETQ. Trimming removed 4 bases at V and 1 base at J, with 8 bases between. This CDR3 is built from 13 residues. The CDR3 protein is CASSPQGNTEAFF. The CDR3 DNA reads TGCGCCAGCAGCCCGCAGGGGAACACTGAAGCTTTCTTT.

V and J are TRBV19 and TRBJ2-1, with TRBD2 matching 10 bases. The CDR3 runs 16 residues. Germline V gives CDR1 LNHDA, CDR2 SQIVND (reference sequence). V gave up 2 bases and J gave up 2 bases; unmatched junction bases: 3. The CDR3 loop reads CASSILSGGAYNEQFF. For the CDR3, the DNA is TGTGCCAGTAGTATACTAAGCGGGGGGGCCTACAATGAGCAGTTCTTC.

The rearrangement links TRBV19 to TRBJ1-5; no clear D gene. V was clipped by 5 bases and J by 7 bases, with 9 bases between them. This CDR3 contains 12 residues. The germline gives CDR1 LNHDA, CDR2 SQIVND (reference sequence). CDR3 sequence reads: CASSYNSQPQHF. The CDR3 DNA reads TGTGCCAGTAGTTACAATAGCCAGCCCCAGCATTTT.

The chain joins TRBV2 to TRBJ1-1, with D perhaps matching TRBD1 (5 bases). Trimming stripped 4 bases from V and 0 bases from J, with 15 bases between. This CDR3 spans 16 amino acids. Germline-derived CDR1 and CDR2 are SNHLY and FYNNEI. CDR3 loop: CASSVTSDRLNTEAFF. The CDR3 DNA reads TGTGCCAGCAGTGTAACCTCTGACAGACTGAACACTGAAGCTTTCTTT.

The rearrangement uses TRBV2 and TRBJ1-2; D might be TRBD1 (5 bases). CDR1 and CDR2 (germline): SNHLY, FYNNEI. The length of the CDR3 is 13 residues. V was trimmed by 2 bases and J by 4 bases, leaving 8 bases between them. The CDR3 DNA reads TGTGCCAGCAGTGAAAGCAGGGTCTATGGCTACACCTTC. Its protein product is CASSESRVYGYTF.

The genes are TRBV9 and TRBJ2-3; D remains ambiguous. The CDR3 has 15 amino acids. CDR1 and CDR2 from the germline V gene are SGDLS and YYNGEE. V was cut by 1 base and J by 1 base, with 10 bases left in between. CDR3 coding DNA: TGTGCCAGCAGCGTACGAGTGGGCGGCACAGATACGCAGTATTTT. It is translated as CASSVRVGGTDTQYF.

The gene calls are TRBV4-1 and TRBJ1-1; D is undetermined. Germline CDR1 and CDR2: MGHRA and YSYEKL. V lost 0 bases and J 1 base, leaving 12 bases between the germline ends. This CDR3 is built from 16 residues. DNA for the CDR3: TGCGCCAGCAGCCAAGAGTTCCCACTTCAGAACACTGAAGCTTTCTTT. Protein product: CASSQEFPLQNTEAFF.

This clone has just one count. The chain combines TRBV14 with TRBJ2-2, with no clear D. Trimming shortened V by 4 bases and J by 5 bases, and 8 bases separated the two germline ends. The germline gives CDR1 SGHDN, CDR2 FVKESK. The CDR3 length is 13 residues. DNA for the CDR3: TGTGCCAGCAGCCTTTTTAGAACCGGGGAGCTGTTTTTT. This encodes CASSLFRTGELFF.

The V gene is TRBV11-1, the J gene TRBJ2-7; tentative D call: TRBD2 (6 bases). This CDR3 is built from 14 residues. Per germline, CDR1 SGHAT and CDR2 FQDESV (reference sequence). V was trimmed by 5 bases and J by 2 bases, leaving 13 bases between them. The CDR3 nucleotides read TGTGCCAGCAGCCCCCCGGGGGAGCCCTACGAGCAGTACTTC. Protein product: CASSPPGEPYEQYF.